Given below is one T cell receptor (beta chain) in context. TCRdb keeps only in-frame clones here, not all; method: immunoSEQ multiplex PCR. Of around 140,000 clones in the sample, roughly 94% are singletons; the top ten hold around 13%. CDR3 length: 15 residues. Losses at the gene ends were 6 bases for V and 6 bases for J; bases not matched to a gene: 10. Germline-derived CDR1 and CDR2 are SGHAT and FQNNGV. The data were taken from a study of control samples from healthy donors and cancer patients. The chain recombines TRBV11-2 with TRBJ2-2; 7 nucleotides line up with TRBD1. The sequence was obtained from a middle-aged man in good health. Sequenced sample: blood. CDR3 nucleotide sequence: TGTGCCAGCAGGCTGATACAGGGGTCACCCGGGGAGCTGTTTTTT. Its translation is CASRLIQGSPGELFF.